A single T cell receptor (beta chain) is shown here with its context. Its cognate antigen is unknown. The entry originates in a study of T cells in Graves' hyperthyroidism and ophthalmopathy. Study-level points and caveats: Onset of ophthalmopathy came a median about 6.5 months after the model predicted it.

Exclusions: uncontrolled infection, other autoimmune disease, pregnancy, lactation. Thyroid ultrasound, orbital computed tomography, clinical symptoms, and serum thyroxine and TRAb underpinned diagnoses. Sampled blood dates from first hyperthyroidism diagnosis, and it precedes any ophthalmopathy symptoms. Authors of the study amplified TCR beta CDR3 regions from RNA transcripts. TCR CDR3 underwent first-round RT-PCR with the HTBI primer set. TCRdb recomputed calls from the multiplex PCR reads with MiXCR, one row per CDR3 protein. The table has a few hundred thousand distinct CDR3 sequences, approximately 14% seen once; the top ten hold 30%. Source material: blood. The TCR comes from a woman in her fifties or sixties with Graves' hyperthyroidism that later progressed to Graves' ophthalmopathy.

CDR3 protein: CASSSLSGPGGYTF. In DNA form, the CDR3 reads TGTGCCAGCAGCTCCTTGTCAGGGCCTGGTGGCTACACCTTC. The chain joins TRBV6-1 to TRBJ1-2; D is perhaps TRBD1 (5 bases). CDR1 and CDR2 from the germline V gene are MNHNS and SASEGT. Trimming took off 6 bases at V and 7 bases at J, with 18 bases between the two ends. The CDR3 covers 14 residues.